The clone carrying this T cell receptor beta chain was observed a few times. In the United States, treatment was given to all participants with HIV. There were about 1-11 million cryopreserved PBMC in the samples before DNA extraction. This was the immunoSEQ v3.0 assay at survey level. The protocol was immunoSEQ multiplex PCR, while the TCRdb copy is restricted to in-frame clones and leaves out a portion. Of around 22,000 clones listed, approximately 80% are singletons. The data are from a study of long-term antiretroviral therapy in people with HIV. Trimming shortened V by 5 bases and J by 5 bases, and 15 bases separated the two germline ends. Germline V lookup: CDR1 MDHEN, CDR2 SYDVKM. The CDR3 totals 14 residues.

Sequenced material: unsorted PBMCs, taken around 4.3 years after starting antiretroviral therapy. The chain combines TRBV28 with TRBJ1-2; perhaps TRBD1 as D (6 bases). The sequence was obtained from a man aged 25 to 45 with HIV. The CDR3 here is CASSTAQGRYGYTF. CDR3 bases: TGTGCCAGCAGTACCGCCCAGGGGCGTTATGGCTACACCTTC.